These 21 T cell receptor beta chains share one sample of origin, sequenced in a study of regulatory T cells in long-lasting Graves disease. According to the study, TCR beta libraries were built with iRepertoire HTBI primers and CDR3-region Arm-PCR. TCRdb called the multiplex PCR reads again in MiXCR, with one record for every CDR3 protein. Of approximately 390,000 distinct CDR3 sequences in the sample, around 15% were seen once. Stated time point: newly diagnosed GD, antithyroid drugs for less than 3 months. There was RNA extracted from PBMCs, and the TCR library was made from it. The sample was also reused in another study, on T cells in Graves' hyperthyroidism and ophthalmopathy.

The specimen comprised peripheral blood mononuclear cells (PBMCs), sampled at new diagnosis, from a patient treated with antithyroid drugs. The receptors originated from a woman aged 18-35 years with Graves disease.

This clonotype has just a few counts. CDR3 in amino acids: CASSLDGLSGNTIYF. The CDR3, as DNA: TGTGCCAGCAGCTTGGACGGCCTCTCTGGAAACACCATATATTTT. The chain uses TRBV28 and TRBJ1-3; D not resolved. This CDR3 spans 15 amino acids. Germline lookup yields CDR1 MDHEN and CDR2 SYDVKM. V dropped 6 bases and J dropped 0 bases, with 12 bases sitting between them.

This clonotype showed up many times. This chain uses TRBV12-3 or TRBV12-4 with TRBJ2-2, with D perhaps matching TRBD1 (6 bases). The germline V and J ends were trimmed by 3 bases and 8 bases, with 13 bases remaining between them. CDR3 length: 14 amino acids. The chain's CDR3 is CASSFGQGSGELFF. CDR3 sequence (DNA): TGTGCCAGCAGTTTTGGTCAGGGGTCTGGGGAGCTGTTTTTT.

The sample holds many counts of this clonotype. V usage is TRBV9 and J usage is TRBJ1-1; a possible D gene is TRBD1 (5 bases). V was clipped by 0 bases and J by 7 bases, with 10 bases between them. The CDR3 extends over 13 amino acids. The germline V gene has CDR1 SGDLS and CDR2 YYNGEE. The CDR3 DNA follows: TGTGCCAGCAGCGTAGGAATGGGGCTTGAAGCTTTCTTT. It specifies CASSVGMGLEAFF. The full variable domain, its missing parts supplied by reference TRBV9 and TRBJ1-1, is DSGVTQTPKHLITATGQRVTLRCSPRSGDLSVYWYQQSLDQGLQFLIQYYNGEERAKGNILERFSAQQFPDLHSELNLSSLELGDSALYFCASSVGMGLEAFFGQGTRLTVV.

The chain links TRBV7-8 to TRBJ2-1; possibly TRBD2 for D (7 bases). The germline CDR1 and CDR2 sequences are SGHVS and FQNEAQ. The V gene lost 5 bases and the J gene lost 2 bases, with 13 bases spanning the gap. The CDR3 is 15 amino acids. The CDR3 sequence: CASSVGGAAYNEQFF. CDR3 DNA sequence: TGTGCCAGCAGCGTTGGGGGGGCGGCCTACAATGAGCAGTTCTTC.

This clonotype was counted many times. The rearrangement uses TRBV20-1 and TRBJ2-1, with 9 bases aligning to TRBD2. The germline V gene encodes CDR1 DFQATT and CDR2 SNEGSKA (reference sequence). V lost 2 bases, J lost 5 bases, and 10 bases stayed unmatched. CDR3 length: 16 amino acids. CDR3: CSARRLAGVRNNEQFF. The CDR3 DNA is TGCAGTGCTAGACGATTAGCGGGGGTGAGGAACAATGAGCAGTTCTTC.

This clonotype was detected many times. The J gene is TRBJ1-6, the V gene TRBV2; 7 positions agree with TRBD1. Germline CDR1 SNHLY, CDR2 FYNNEI. V gave up 7 bases and J gave up 9 bases; unmatched junction bases: 15. The CDR3 totals 16 residues. Here the CDR3 reads CASIRDLPGGTSPLHF. CDR3 bases: TGTGCCAGCATCCGGGATCTCCCAGGGGGTACTTCACCCCTCCACTTT. The variable domain in full, with the rest retrieved from reference TRBV2 and TRBJ1-6, is EPEVTQTPSHQVTQMGQEVILRCVPISNHLYFYWYRQILGQKVEFLVSFYNNEISEKSEIFDDQFSVERPDGSNFTLKIRSTKLEDSAMYFCASIRDLPGGTSPLHFGNGTRLTVT.

CDR3 coding DNA: TGCAGCGTTGATTTTGCAGGAGAAGCTTTCTTT. This encodes CSVDFAGEAFF. The genes are TRBV29-1 and TRBJ1-1; no reliable D call. The V gene's germline CDR1 is SQVTM and CDR2 ANQGSEA. The CDR3 covers 11 residues. V lost 3 bases, J lost 8 bases, and 10 bases lay in between.

This clonotype was detected only a few times. The chain recombines TRBV4-1 with TRBJ1-1, with D hard to call. The V and J ends lost 1 base and 1 base respectively, with 7 bases between them. The CDR3 is 14 amino acids. Germline V gene lookup returns CDR1 MGHRA and CDR2 YSYEKL. Here the CDR3 reads CASSQVYRNTEAFF. The CDR3 DNA sequence: TGCGCCAGCAGCCAAGTTTACAGGAACACTGAAGCTTTCTTT.

Turning to this clonotype: An end of the junction differs from the germline gene, which may be a read error. CDR3 in amino acids: CASSLNSEQYF. For the CDR3, the DNA is TGTGCCAGCAGCCTCAACTCGGAGCAGTACTTC. This sequence joins TRBV5-1 and TRBJ2-7, with D uncertain. CDR3 length equals 11 residues. Germline V gene data show CDR1 as SGHRS and CDR2 as YFSETQ.

The chain recombines TRBV27 with TRBJ1-6; 8 bases fit TRBD1. CDR3 length: 15 residues. Trimming at V came to 0 bases and at J to 7 bases, leaving 2 bases not matched to a gene. Looked up from germline, CDR1 is MNHEY and CDR2 is SMNVEV (reference sequence). The chain's CDR3 is CASSLSTGVNSPLHF. Here the CDR3 DNA reads TGTGCCAGCAGTTTATCGACAGGGGTCAATTCACCCCTCCACTTT.

A remark on this clonotype: A much larger clone differs by one base, so this may be a read error. The V call is TRBV28, the J call TRBJ2-2; 9 bases are a match to TRBD2. V shed 6 bases and J 6 bases; nucleotides not matched to a gene: 11. The CDR3 has 16 residues. The V gene's germline CDR1 is MDHEN and CDR2 SYDVKM. CDR3 coding DNA: TGTGCCAGCAGCCAGCTAGCGGGAAGGCCCGCCGGGGAGCTGTTTTTT. It yields the protein CASSQLAGRPAGELFF.

This chain connects TRBV20-1 to TRBJ1-4; D possibly corresponds to TRBD1 (5 bases). Per germline, CDR1 DFQATT and CDR2 SNEGSKA (reference sequence). The CDR3 has 15 residues. The ends were cut back, 3 bases at V and 0 bases at J, with 11 bases in the middle. DNA of the CDR3: TGCAGTGCTAGCGAGCCAGGGTCAACTAATGAAAAACTGTTTTTT. Translating gives CSASEPGSTNEKLFF.

This clonotype occurred a few times. This sequence joins TRBV20-1 and TRBJ1-1, with D perhaps TRBD1 (5 bases). The ends were cut back, 6 bases at V and 4 bases at J, with 12 bases in the middle. The CDR3 is made up of 12 amino acids. The germline gives CDR1 DFQATT, CDR2 SNEGSKA (reference sequence). CDR3 sequence: CSAADSLTEAFF. CDR3 in DNA: TGCAGTGCGGCAGACAGTCTCACTGAAGCTTTCTTT.

This clonotype was observed many times. The J gene is TRBJ2-7, the V gene TRBV2; no definite D call. The germline V gene encodes CDR1 SNHLY and CDR2 FYNNEI. The CDR3 is made up of 11 amino acids. V was shortened by 6 bases and J by 6 bases, with 9 bases between the two germline ends. CDR3 sequence reads: CASSPFGEQYF. CDR3 sequence (DNA): TGTGCCAGCAGCCCCTTCGGCGAGCAGTACTTC.

This clonotype was observed at least ten times. The rearrangement uses TRBV5-1 and TRBJ1-6; TRBD1 might be the D (6 bases). The CDR3 has 15 amino acids. CDR1 and CDR2 (germline): SGHRS, YFSETQ. Trimming left V 3 bases short and J 6 bases short, with 13 bases between. As DNA, the CDR3 is TGCGCCAGCAGCTCAACCGGGACATCTAATTCACCCCTCCACTTT. Its protein product is CASSSTGTSNSPLHF.

This clonotype was recorded many times. The chain carries TRBV14 and TRBJ2-2; possible D gene TRBD1, 5 bases. Trimming cost V 1 base and J 0 bases, with 9 bases left between them. The length of the CDR3 is 16 residues. The germline V gene has CDR1 SGHDN and CDR2 FVKESK. In nucleotides, the CDR3 is TGTGCCAGCAGCCAAGTACCAGGGTCGAACACCGGGGAGCTGTTTTTT. This encodes CASSQVPGSNTGELFF.

This clonotype was recorded at least ten times. The chain has TRBV11-2 and TRBJ2-2; possible D gene TRBD1, 5 bases. The V gene's germline CDR1 is SGHAT and CDR2 FQNNGV. The CDR3 is made up of 15 amino acids. Trimming shortened V by 2 bases and J by 1 base, and 8 bases separated the two germline ends. The CDR3 DNA reads as TGTGCCAGCAGCTTATGGACACGGAACACCGGGGAGCTGTTTTTT. The encoded protein is CASSLWTRNTGELFF.

Written as DNA, the CDR3 is TGTGCCTGGAGTAGACAGGGGGATTCTAACTATGGCTACACCTTC. This gives the protein CAWSRQGDSNYGYTF. The chain links TRBV30 to TRBJ1-2; 9 nucleotides line up with TRBD1. Trimming removed 2 bases from V and 0 bases from J; junction bases left unmatched: 4. CDR1 and CDR2 (germline): GTSNPN, SVGIG (reference sequence). This CDR3 has 15 amino acids.

This clonotype appeared a few times. A much larger clonotype is one base distant, so this may be a read error. The rearrangement joins TRBV30 to TRBJ2-1; 7 bases map to TRBD2. CDR3 length: 14 residues. Trimming removed 4 bases from V and 7 bases from J; junction bases left unmatched: 10. Germline lookup yields CDR1 GTSNPN and CDR2 SVGIG (reference sequence). This CDR3 reads CAWTVRAGENEQFF. The CDR3, as DNA: TGTGCCTGGACCGTCAGGGCGGGAGAGAATGAGCAGTTCTTC.

This clonotype has ten or more counts. V usage is TRBV5-1 and J usage is TRBJ2-7; 9 nucleotides agree with TRBD1. The CDR3 contains 15 residues. The V and J ends lost 2 bases and 4 bases, in that order; junction bases with no gene match: 7. The germline V gene has CDR1 SGHRS and CDR2 YFSETQ. CDR3: CASSFSGTGTYEQYF. CDR3 in DNA: TGCGCCAGCAGCTTCTCCGGGACAGGGACGTACGAGCAGTACTTC.

This clonotype was picked up many times. The V call is TRBV27, the J call TRBJ1-6, with 9 bases identical to TRBD1. This CDR3 is 16 amino acids long. With 3 bases clipped from V and 9 bases from J, the junction kept 9 bases outside the gene matches. Germline loops: CDR1 MNHEY, CDR2 SMNVEV (reference sequence). CDR3 coding DNA: TGTGCCAGCAGTTTCAGAGTTGGGACAGGGACTTCACCCCTCCACTTT. This gives the protein CASSFRVGTGTSPLHF.